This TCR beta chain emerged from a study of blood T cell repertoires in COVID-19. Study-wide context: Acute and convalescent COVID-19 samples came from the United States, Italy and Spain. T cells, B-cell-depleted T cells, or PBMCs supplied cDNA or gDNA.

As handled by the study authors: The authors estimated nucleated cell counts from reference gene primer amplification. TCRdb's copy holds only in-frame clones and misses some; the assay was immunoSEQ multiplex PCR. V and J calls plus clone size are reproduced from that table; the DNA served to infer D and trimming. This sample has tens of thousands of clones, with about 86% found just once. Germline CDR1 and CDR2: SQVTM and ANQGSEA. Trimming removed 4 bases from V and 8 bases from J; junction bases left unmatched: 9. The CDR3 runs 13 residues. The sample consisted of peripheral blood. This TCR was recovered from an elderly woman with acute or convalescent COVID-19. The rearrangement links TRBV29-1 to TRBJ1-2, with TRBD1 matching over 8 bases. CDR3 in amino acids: CSVVQAGGRGYTF. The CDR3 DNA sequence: TGCAGCGTTGTGCAGGCAGGGGGCAGGGGCTACACCTTC.